The rows below give T cell receptor beta chains drawn from one sample of a study of T cells in Graves' hyperthyroidism and ophthalmopathy. TCRdb itself ran the multiplex PCR reads through MiXCR, one entry per CDR3 protein. Altogether under 130,000 distinct CDR3 sequences are present, about 50% being singletons, with the ten largest covering roughly 24%. Sequences were obtained from blood. The receptors come from a man in his forties with Graves' hyperthyroidism. CDR3s include the opening cysteine and the closing phenylalanine or tryptophan. The D gene is left open where the match is weak. Clone size appears in some rows only: once, few, many, or a class for an expanded clone.

j_call: TRBJ2-3
v_call: TRBV20-1
clone_size: many
d_call: TRBD2
cdr3_aa: CSARVLAGGTDTQYF
cdr3_nt: TGCAGTGCTAGAGTCCTAGCGGGAGGAACAGATACGCAGTATTTT

j_call: TRBJ1-1
v_call: TRBV9
clone_size: .
d_call: .
cdr3_aa: CASSVEPGGSEAFF
cdr3_nt: TGTGCCAGCAGCGTAGAACCAGGTGGCTCTGAAGCTTTCTTT

j_call: TRBJ1-2
v_call: TRBV12-3/TRBV12-4
clone_size: .
d_call: .
cdr3_aa: CASRTRGGYTF
cdr3_nt: TGTGCCAGCCGAACCCGAGGTGGCTACACCTTC

j_call: TRBJ1-1
v_call: TRBV7-9
clone_size: .
d_call: .
cdr3_aa: CASRTGPWNTEAFF
cdr3_nt: TGTGCCAGCAGAACAGGGCCGTGGAACACTGAAGCTTTCTTT

j_call: TRBJ2-2
v_call: TRBV5-6
clone_size: .
d_call: TRBD2
cdr3_aa: CASSFKGGSPAGELFF
cdr3_nt: TGTGCCAGCAGCTTTAAAGGCGGGAGTCCGGCCGGGGAGCTGTTTTTT

j_call: TRBJ2-5
v_call: TRBV12-3/TRBV12-4
clone_size: many
d_call: TRBD2
cdr3_aa: CASSWGLAGLGETQYF
cdr3_nt: TGTGCCAGCAGTTGGGGACTAGCGGGGCTGGGCGAGACCCAGTACTTC

j_call: TRBJ2-7
v_call: TRBV3-1
clone_size: .
d_call: .
cdr3_aa: CASRLQESEQYF
cdr3_nt: TGTGCCAGCAGACTCCAGGAGAGCGAGCAGTACTTC

j_call: TRBJ1-2
v_call: TRBV6-1
clone_size: many
d_call: .
cdr3_aa: CASDSGTTAGRGYTF
cdr3_nt: TGTGCCAGTGATTCCGGGACAACGGCTGGGAGGGGCTACACCTTC

j_call: TRBJ2-5
v_call: TRBV3-1
clone_size: few
d_call: TRBD2
cdr3_aa: CASSQDEAGGPETQYF
cdr3_nt: TGTGCCAGCAGCCAAGACGAGGCGGGGGGGCCGGAGACCCAGTACTTC

j_call: TRBJ1-1
v_call: TRBV7-8
clone_size: .
d_call: .
cdr3_aa: CASSWRDEDYTEAFF
cdr3_nt: TGTGCCAGCAGCTGGCGGGATGAGGATTACACTGAAGCTTTCTTT

j_call: TRBJ1-2
v_call: TRBV20-1
clone_size: .
d_call: .
cdr3_aa: CSVRFSFGDYTF
cdr3_nt: TGCAGTGTTCGCTTTTCCTTTGGAGACTACACCTTC